Below are 28 T cell receptor beta chains sequenced from a single sample in a study of CD8+ T cells in alopecia areata (dated by TCRdb to the late 2010s). The sample's time point label is to be understood as: around 26 weeks on oral tofacitinib. This specimen's treatment or condition label, per the study, means: oral pan-JAK inhibitor, 5-10 mg twice daily. Receptors were amplified or captured by the immunoSEQ multiplex PCR assay. To provide template for TCR sequencing, every sample had RNA extracted and reverse transcribed into cDNA. TCRdb limited this immuneACCESS table to in-frame rearrangements with V and J called. A share of clones is missing; checked studies link under half to unresolved V genes, and the rest is unexplained. Across this sample there are 200,000 or so clones, with nearly 60% seen only once. The ten largest clonotypes hold about 5.1% of the sample. Material: CD4+ T cells sorted from blood, obtained at week 24, from a patient treated with tofacitinib. These receptors were taken from a human donor with alopecia areata.

This chain links TRBV7-9 with TRBJ2-5; D could derive from TRBD1 or TRBD2 (5 bases each). The CDR3 is made up of 13 amino acids. Trimming cost V 5 bases and J 7 bases, with 14 bases left between them. The germline gives CDR1 SEHNR, CDR2 FQNEAQ (reference sequence). The CDR3 loop is CASSSPGRGTQYF. As DNA, the CDR3 is TGTGCCAGCAGCAGCCCGGGAAGGGGGACCCAGTACTTC.

The chain combines TRBV25-1 with TRBJ2-2; D is uncertain. Germline assignment: CDR1 MGHDK and CDR2 SYGVNS. V was shortened by 7 bases and J by 7 bases, with 7 bases between the two germline ends. This CDR3 is built from 11 residues. CDR3 DNA: TGTGCCAGCACCCAGCACGGGGAGCTGTTTTTT. It translates to CASTQHGELFF. The full variable domain, in which reference TRBV25-1 and TRBJ2-2 provide the parts outside the CDR3, is EADIYQTPRYLVIGTGKKITLECSQTMGHDKMYWYQQDPGMELHLIHYSYGVNSTEKGDLSSESTVSRIRTEHFPLTLESARPSHTSQYLCASTQHGELFFGEGSRLTVL.

The chain uses TRBV4-3 and TRBJ1-1; possibly TRBD1 for D (6 bases). The length of the CDR3 is 14 residues. CDR1 is LGHNA, CDR2 YSLEER, per germline. Deletions cut 0 bases from V and 4 bases from J, with 9 bases between. The chain's CDR3 is CASSQEQGSTEAFF. Here the CDR3 DNA reads TGCGCCAGCAGCCAAGAACAGGGTAGCACTGAAGCTTTCTTT.

The chain joins TRBV29-1 to TRBJ2-6; D is unresolved. Germline loops: CDR1 SQVTM, CDR2 ANQGSEA. The CDR3 sequence is 15 residues long. V lost 4 bases to trimming and J lost 2 bases, with 12 bases between them. CDR3 sequence: CSVGLGSPGANVLTF. DNA for the CDR3: TGCAGCGTTGGGTTGGGCAGTCCTGGGGCCAACGTCCTGACTTTC.

This clone has more than one count but fewer than ten. The chain recombines TRBV30 with TRBJ1-2; TRBD1 is a possible D gene (5 bases). Trimming cost V 0 bases and J 2 bases, with 10 bases left between them. Germline V gives CDR1 GTSNPN, CDR2 SVGIG (reference sequence). There are 14 residues in the CDR3. Here the CDR3 reads CAWSVRGANYGYTF. CDR3 coding DNA: TGTGCCTGGAGTGTAAGAGGGGCCAACTATGGCTACACCTTC.

The table lists this clone with a few counts. This rearrangement joins TRBV5-1 to TRBJ1-2; D is perhaps TRBD1 (6 bases). Germline loops: CDR1 SGHRS, CDR2 YFSETQ. V was trimmed by 4 bases and J by 4 bases, leaving 11 bases between them. The CDR3 covers 13 residues. The CDR3 DNA sequence: TGCGCCAGCAGCGAAAAACAGGGCTATGGCTACACCTTC. This gives the protein CASSEKQGYGYTF. Using reference TRBV5-1 and TRBJ1-2 for the parts outside the CDR3, the full variable domain is KAGVTQTPRYLIKTRGQQVTLSCSPISGHRSVSWYQQTPGQGLQFLFEYFSETQRNKGNFPGRFSGRQFSNSRSEMNVSTLELGDSALYLCASSEKQGYGYTFGSGTRLTVV.

V usage is TRBV28 and J usage is TRBJ2-1; 13 bases align to TRBD2. The trim removed 6 bases at V and 15 bases at J, leaving 23 bases unmatched. This CDR3 is built from 18 residues. Germline lookup yields CDR1 MDHEN and CDR2 SYDVKM. DNA of the CDR3: TGTGCCAGCAGGCAGTCGGAAGGACTAGCGGGAGATGGAGGGGGTCGGTTCTTC. As protein: CASRQSEGLAGDGGGRFF.

This clone occurred a few times. The chain joins TRBV4-1 to TRBJ1-1; no firm D call. CDR3 length equals 14 residues. Per germline, CDR1 MGHRA and CDR2 YSYEKL. V lost 1 base and J 1 base, leaving 7 bases between the germline ends. CDR3 sequence: CASSQGWRNTEAFF. The DNA for the CDR3 is TGCGCCAGCAGCCAAGGGTGGAGGAACACTGAAGCTTTCTTT.

This clone was seen a few times. The J gene is TRBJ2-7, the V gene TRBV19; 7 positions match TRBD2. The CDR3 sequence is 16 residues long. V gave up 2 bases and J gave up 1 base; unmatched junction bases: 8. Germline V lookup: CDR1 LNHDA, CDR2 SQIVND (reference sequence). CDR3 DNA: TGTGCCAGTAGTATAATGGCTAGCGGCGATTCCTACGAGCAGTACTTC. Translating gives CASSIMASGDSYEQYF.

The rearrangement uses TRBV7-9 and TRBJ2-1; 8 bases match TRBD1. The V gene end was trimmed by 5 bases and the J gene end by 8 bases; junction bases not matched to a gene: 8. The CDR3 has 14 amino acids. In germline, CDR1 is SEHNR, CDR2 FQNEAQ (reference sequence). The CDR3, as DNA: TGTGCCAGCAGCCTTAGGACAGGGTGGGATGAGCAGTTCTTC. Its translation: CASSLRTGWDEQFF.

There are a few counts of this clone. This chain connects TRBV30 to TRBJ2-2, with 10 bases matching TRBD1. With V trimmed by 4 bases and J by 5 bases, 4 bases remained unmatched. This CDR3 is 14 amino acids long. Germline V lookup: CDR1 GTSNPN, CDR2 SVGIG (reference sequence). CDR3 sequence reads: CAWTTDRGTGELFF. The CDR3 DNA reads as TGTGCCTGGACCACGGACAGGGGGACCGGGGAGCTGTTTTTT.

The CDR3 DNA is TGTGCCAGCTCCATCTTTTTAATTGGGGCTAATGAAAAACTGTTTTTT. Protein sequence: CASSIFLIGANEKLFF. The chain carries TRBV2 and TRBJ1-4; D remains ambiguous. CDR1 is SNHLY and CDR2 is FYNNEI in the germline V gene. V was pared by 8 bases and J by 3 bases, with 19 bases between. The CDR3 is 16 amino acids. Full variable domain (missing parts from reference TRBV2 and TRBJ1-4): EPEVTQTPSHQVTQMGQEVILRCVPISNHLYFYWYRQILGQKVEFLVSFYNNEISEKSEIFDDQFSVERPDGSNFTLKIRSTKLEDSAMYFCASSIFLIGANEKLFFGSGTQLSVL.

V is TRBV29-1 and J is TRBJ1-2; D perhaps matches TRBD1 (5 bases). The ends were cut back, 7 bases at V and 1 base at J, with 10 bases in the middle. The V gene's germline CDR1 is SQVTM and CDR2 ANQGSEA. CDR3 length: 12 amino acids. The CDR3 reads CSAGDSNYGYTF. CDR3 DNA: TGCAGCGCGGGAGACAGTAACTATGGCTACACCTTC.

This clone was found a few times. The chain uses TRBV5-1 and TRBJ2-5; D uncertain. Germline CDR1 SGHRS, CDR2 YFSETQ. Trimming pared 3 bases from V and 1 base from J, leaving 10 bases between. The CDR3 covers 14 residues. The CDR3 region is CASSSPRIQETQYF. The DNA for the CDR3 is TGCGCCAGCAGCTCTCCACGGATCCAAGAGACCCAGTACTTC.

This chain uses TRBV25-1 with TRBJ1-2; D not resolved. V lost 2 bases to trimming and J lost 3 bases, with 10 bases between them. This CDR3 spans 14 amino acids. Per the germline V gene, CDR1 is MGHDK and CDR2 is SYGVNS. CDR3 sequence: CASSERRIDYGYTF. CDR3 in DNA: TGTGCCAGCAGTGAACGTCGGATAGACTATGGCTACACCTTC.

CDR3 DNA sequence: TGCGCCAGCAGCCAAGTCGGGGGCCTGGGGAACACTGAAGCTTTCTTT. Its translation is CASSQVGGLGNTEAFF. The J gene is TRBJ1-1, the V gene TRBV4-3, with D possibly TRBD1 on 6 matching bases. This CDR3 is built from 16 residues. V dropped 1 base and J dropped 1 base, with 13 bases sitting between them. Germline loops: CDR1 LGHNA, CDR2 YSLEER.

This clone was observed a few times. The J gene is TRBJ2-1, the V gene TRBV5-5; 8 bases line up with TRBD2. CDR3 length: 14 residues. In germline, CDR1 is SGHKS, CDR2 YYEKEE (reference sequence). Trimming cost V 4 bases and J 7 bases; bases outside gene matches: 7. The CDR3 nucleotides are TGTGCCAGCAGCGGACTAGCCAGTTCTAATGAGCAGTTCTTC. Translated, it gives CASSGLASSNEQFF.

This clone has at least ten counts. V usage is TRBV19 and J usage is TRBJ2-7; 7 bases are shared with TRBD2. Germline assignment: CDR1 LNHDA and CDR2 SQIVND (reference sequence). The trim removed 7 bases at V and 0 bases at J, leaving 6 bases unmatched. This CDR3 comprises 14 residues. CDR3 sequence: CASTVSGSSYEQYF. CDR3 DNA: TGTGCCAGTACCGTTAGCGGGTCCTCCTACGAGCAGTACTTC.

The chain couples TRBV7-8 to TRBJ2-2, with 8 bases identical to TRBD2. V was clipped by 0 bases and J by 5 bases; unmatched bases: 5. CDR3 length: 16 amino acids. Looked up from germline, CDR1 is SGHVS and CDR2 is FQNEAQ. Written as DNA, the CDR3 is TGTGCCAGCAGCTTAGCGCGGGGGGCCTTAACCGGGGAGCTGTTTTTT. This translates into CASSLARGALTGELFF.

J is TRBJ1-3 and V is TRBV6-5; D possibly corresponds to TRBD1 (5 bases). The CDR3 spans 12 residues. The germline V gene has CDR1 MNHEY and CDR2 SVGAGI. V was cut by 5 bases and J by 4 bases, with 6 bases left in between. The CDR3 loop is CASSGTGNTIYF. CDR3 sequence (DNA): TGTGCCAGCAGTGGGACGGGAAACACCATATATTTT.

The CDR3 DNA is TGTGCCAGCAGCCAAGTGGCCGGTAATTCACCCCTCCACTTT. Translated: CASSQVAGNSPLHF. The chain carries TRBV14 and TRBJ1-6; D is unresolved. The germline V gene has CDR1 SGHDN and CDR2 FVKESK. CDR3 length: 14 amino acids. V was cut by 1 base and J by 6 bases, with 7 bases left in between.

The chain employs TRBV7-2 and TRBJ2-7; 9 bases line up with TRBD2. The germline gives CDR1 SGHTA, CDR2 FQGNSA. With V trimmed by 2 bases and J by 1 base, 6 bases remained unmatched. The CDR3 is made up of 16 amino acids. The chain's CDR3 is CASSLRSSGESYEQYF. In DNA form, the CDR3 reads TGTGCCAGCAGCTTAAGGTCTAGCGGGGAGTCCTACGAGCAGTACTTC.

The chain couples TRBV5-1 to TRBJ2-3; no firm D call. With 6 bases removed from V and 3 bases from J, the gap between germline ends came to 8 bases. From germline, CDR1 is SGHRS and CDR2 YFSETQ. There are 12 residues in the CDR3. CDR3 sequence reads: CASTRDTDTQYF. CDR3 bases: TGCGCCAGCACTCGTGATACAGATACGCAGTATTTT.

In its sample, this clone was seen a few times. The V call is TRBV7-7, the J call TRBJ2-5; D gene unclear. V dropped 1 base and J dropped 7 bases, with 10 bases sitting between them. Per the germline V gene, CDR1 is SSHAT and CDR2 is FNYEAQ (reference sequence). The CDR3 runs to 13 residues. As DNA, the CDR3 is TGTGCCAGCAGCTTAGATCCTTCGTCGACCCAGTACTTC. Protein: CASSLDPSSTQYF.

The chain is built from TRBV5-1 and TRBJ2-1; D perhaps matches TRBD2 (6 bases). The CDR3 sequence is 16 residues long. Germline assignment: CDR1 SGHRS and CDR2 YFSETQ. The ends were cut back, 4 bases at V and 4 bases at J, with 18 bases in the middle. This chain's CDR3 is CASSTEDPRGYNEQFF. The CDR3 DNA sequence: TGCGCCAGCAGCACGGAAGATCCCCGGGGGTACAATGAGCAGTTCTTC.

This sequence joins TRBV4-2 and TRBJ2-3; D is possibly TRBD1 or TRBD2 (6 bases each). CDR1 and CDR2 from the germline V gene are LGHNA and YNFKEQ. Trimming removed 0 bases from V and 1 base from J, with 11 bases in between. The CDR3 is 16 residues long. The CDR3 bases are TGTGCCAGCAGCCAAGAATCCGGGGGCCGCACAGATACGCAGTATTTT. This codes for CASSQESGGRTDTQYF.

The chain links TRBV4-1 to TRBJ1-6; the D gene is possibly TRBD1 (6 bases). This CDR3 has 20 residues. Per germline, CDR1 MGHRA and CDR2 YSYEKL. With 1 base removed from V and 2 bases from J, the gap between germline ends came to 21 bases. For the CDR3, the DNA is TGCGCCAGCAGCCAAGCCCCAGTGGGCAGGGGAGAGACCTATAATTCACCCCTCCACTTT. Protein: CASSQAPVGRGETYNSPLHF.

This clone occurred many times. The chain is built from TRBV6-1 and TRBJ2-1; tentative D call: TRBD2 (5 bases). Trimming took off 0 bases at V and 6 bases at J, with 9 bases between the two ends. This CDR3 contains 14 residues. The V gene's germline CDR1 is MNHNS and CDR2 SASEGT. CDR3 amino acids: CASSEAASINEQFF. The CDR3 DNA sequence: TGTGCCAGCAGTGAAGCGGCTAGCATCAATGAGCAGTTCTTC.